This T cell receptor (beta chain) was captured by sequencing in a study of blood T cell repertoires in COVID-19. As for the study in general: The United States, Italy and Spain supplied acute and convalescent COVID-19 samples.

The CDR3 has 14 residues. Germline values: CDR1 SNHLY, CDR2 FYNNEI. The V end lost 7 bases, the J end lost 1 base, and 13 bases lay between the germline ends. TCRdb's copy holds only in-frame clones and misses some; the assay was immunoSEQ multiplex PCR. The sample has 250,000 or so clones, less than 95% seen once. Someone with COVID-19 had been met by exposed participants within 2 weeks before study entry. The V and J genes are TRBV2 and TRBJ1-1; D is undetermined. Sequencing was performed on PBMCs or T cells enriched from blood (not recorded which). This TCR came from a man in his forties who had been exposed to COVID-19. This CDR3 reads CASTLEVTNTEAFF. CDR3 in DNA: TGTGCCAGCACCTTGGAGGTCACGAACACTGAAGCTTTCTTT.